A selection of T cell receptor beta chains follows, all from one sample in a study of T cell repertoires in cytomegalovirus infection. TCRdb ran MiXCR on the reads and lists one entry per CDR3 protein. The sample includes about 220,000 distinct CDR3 sequences, approximately 40% of them seen just once. Their recognized antigens are unknown. The sequenced sample was CD8+ T cells from cultured PBMCs, obtained from culture after CMV antigen stimulation. The receptors stem from a human donor in good health (CMV status not recorded). Some clones in this sample may be carry-over from other donors' samples. Both conserved end residues are part of each CDR3. The order of the fields is V gene, J gene, CDR3 protein.

>TRBV7-2|TRBJ2-7
CASSREAGGHYEQYF
>TRBV9|TRBJ2-1
CASSVGGSFDNEQFF
>TRBV12-3/TRBV12-4|TRBJ2-1
CASTSHRDISYNEQFF
>TRBV6-6|TRBJ2-7
CASSSTGLTYEQYF
>TRBV5-1|TRBJ1-2
CASSPGQGLGYTF
>TRBV4-2|TRBJ2-1
CASSQLGTGGFNEQFF
>TRBV7-8|TRBJ2-7
CASTTPVVFYEQYF
>TRBV7-2|TRBJ1-2
CASSLDPTDGYTF
>TRBV4-1|TRBJ2-2
CASSQPDRSRTGELFF
>TRBV27|TRBJ2-3
CASTQSRRDTQYF
>TRBV5-6|TRBJ2-1
CASSLRLAGTNAYNEQFF
>TRBV3-1|TRBJ2-2
CASTQGGFAGELFF
>TRBV6-2/TRBV6-3|TRBJ2-1
CASTPGQLGYNEQFF
>TRBV28|TRBJ2-3
CASSLPSSGTFTDTQYF
>TRBV15|TRBJ2-1
CATSGGLAGLAGEQFF
>TRBV4-1|TRBJ1-4
CASSQENILTTNEKLFF
>TRBV6-5|TRBJ2-1
CASSYSGGTYNEQFF
>TRBV28|TRBJ2-7
CASSRDTPYEQYF
>TRBV11-2|TRBJ2-4
CASSSGAGIAKNIQYF
>TRBV7-3|TRBJ2-2
CASGTTKTGELFF
>TRBV7-9|TRBJ1-2
CASSLSEQEGYTF
>TRBV27|TRBJ2-1
CASRAGTFSYNEQFF
>TRBV6-5|TRBJ2-3
CASSYVRQGRDTQYF
>TRBV7-4|TRBJ2-5
CASSLAPGTSEETQYF
>TRBV19|TRBJ1-1
CASKGENTEAFF
>TRBV5-1|TRBJ1-2
CASSLAGADDGYTF
>TRBV6-1|TRBJ2-1
CASSERGLPNEQFF
>TRBV11-3|TRBJ2-1
CASSPRLGSNEQFF
>TRBV7-3|TRBJ2-2
CASSLYRAKNTGDLFF
>TRBV11-2|TRBJ1-1
CASSLVPHRTLEAFF
>TRBV28|TRBJ1-1
CASSRQGEATEAFF
>TRBV27|TRBJ1-2
CASSTTRDRVNGYTF
>TRBV27|TRBJ2-3
CASSLWADTDTQYF
>TRBV27|TRBJ1-2
CASSLRGFDDYTF
>TRBV7-9|TRBJ2-4
CASSLGTTGLAKNIQYF
>TRBV27|TRBJ2-1
CASSVLAGGLFEQFF
>TRBV10-3|TRBJ2-2
CAAEAGNTGELFF
>TRBV11-3|TRBJ2-3
CASSLRQGSTDTQYF
>TRBV7-3|TRBJ2-1
CASSLNPGHPSYNEQFF
>TRBV29-1|TRBJ2-1
CSVEGLEDEQFF
>TRBV10-3|TRBJ2-5
CAIAGLAGGPGPETQYF
>TRBV7-8|TRBJ1-5
CASSSEKNNNQPQHF
>TRBV7-8|TRBJ2-4
CASSEGLAGGVAKNIQYF
>TRBV12-5|TRBJ2-4
CASGLPRQGNIQYF
>TRBV12-3/TRBV12-4|TRBJ2-7
CASSPKGAEQYF
>TRBV7-9|TRBJ1-1
CAATDNTEAFF
>TRBV29-1|TRBJ2-7
CSVEDQGTAYEQYF
>TRBV12-3/TRBV12-4|TRBJ1-5
CASSPSGTHSNQPQHF
>TRBV9|TRBJ2-7
CASSVKAGGSHEQYF
>TRBV7-9|TRBJ2-3
CASSLSEGPTDTQYF
>TRBV24-1|TRBJ2-1
CATSDFTSGEGYNEQFF
>TRBV27|TRBJ2-5
CASRGPAGGSFGTQYF